The following is a T cell receptor beta chain sequence with its context. Its cognate antigen has yet to be identified. Per-base qualities were not stored, and no clone one base away is much larger. The CDR3 runs 14 residues from the cysteine to the phenylalanine. The DNA shown is the 42-base CDR3, in frame from base 1. Trimmed from V: 6 bases; trimmed from J: 4 bases; junction bases lacking a gene match: 7. Looking up the germline V gene yields CDR1 SGHAT and CDR2 FQNNGV. The data were taken from a study of blood T cell repertoires in COVID-19 (dated by TCRdb to the early 2020s). The study in broad terms: Collaborator samples came from the United States, Italy and Spain and covered acute and convalescent phases of COVID-19. The material from the prospective study consisted of cDNA or gDNA derived from T cells, B-cell-depleted T cells, or PBMCs. The dataset comprised deeply sampled blood TCRbeta repertoires from subjects exposed to, actively infected with, or recovered from COVID-19. The repertoires were released in a freely available public database intended as a resource for research on the immune response to SARS-CoV-2. Samples were obtained from the ongoing ImmuneRACE study (first 160 participants) and from 1,254 subjects provided by 6 global collaborators. Nearly every sample came with metadata listing a de-identified subject ID, COVID-19 status, age in years and sex. Where available, HLA class I and class II types were taken from metadata supplied by the sample provider and were not determined by assay-based typing.

TCRbeta CDR3 regions were amplified from genomic DNA by means of the immunoSEQ Assay, a bias-controlled multiplex PCR. On the study's bioinformatics: Within the assay, amplification of reference gene primers was used to estimate how many nucleated cells each sample contained. To quantify the absolute abundance of each unique TCRbeta CDR3 rearrangement, sequence reads were collapsed and filtered. For each sample, productive Simpson clonality was calculated as the square root of Simpson's diversity index across productive rearrangements. TCRdb carries this immuneACCESS record with in-frame sequences only. Its versions omit some clonotypes, under half of them owing to an unresolved V gene in the studies checked, with the rest unexplained. D and trimming were read from the DNA, whereas the V and J calls and clone size are those reported in that table. Counted in this sample were about 270,000 clones; about 89% of them appeared once. The ten top clones hold around 1.5% of the sample.

A second Seattle source provided samples from volunteer blood donors who had recovered from COVID-19. Each collaborating institution followed its own protocols to collect whole blood in K2EDTA tubes. For TCRbeta analysis, collaborators shipped samples as frozen whole blood, isolated PBMCs, or DNA extracted from either of those sample types. General conclusions and limits of the study: The amount of clinical and demographic metadata varied by source and participant and was provided uncurated.

The receptor was isolated from a woman aged 60-70 years who had recovered from COVID-19. The chain is made from TRBV11-2 and TRBJ2-3, with 7 junctional bases fitting TRBD2. Sequenced sample: peripheral blood. The nucleotide sequence is given as TGTGCCAGCAGTCCCACTCGGGGGGCAGATACGCAGTATTTT. Its translation is CASSPTRGADTQYF.